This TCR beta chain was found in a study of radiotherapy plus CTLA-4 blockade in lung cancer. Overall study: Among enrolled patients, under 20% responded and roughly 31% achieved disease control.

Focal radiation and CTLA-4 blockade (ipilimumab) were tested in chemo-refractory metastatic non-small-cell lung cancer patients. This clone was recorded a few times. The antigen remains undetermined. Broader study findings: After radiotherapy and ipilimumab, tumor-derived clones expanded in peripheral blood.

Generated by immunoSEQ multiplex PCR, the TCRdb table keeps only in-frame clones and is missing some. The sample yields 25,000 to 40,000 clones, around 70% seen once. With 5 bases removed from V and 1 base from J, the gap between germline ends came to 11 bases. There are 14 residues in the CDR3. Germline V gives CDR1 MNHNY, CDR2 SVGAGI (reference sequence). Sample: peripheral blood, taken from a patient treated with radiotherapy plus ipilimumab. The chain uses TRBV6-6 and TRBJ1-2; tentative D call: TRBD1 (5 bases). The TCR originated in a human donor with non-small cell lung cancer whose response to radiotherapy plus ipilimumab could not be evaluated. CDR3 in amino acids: CASSVLTVNYGYTF. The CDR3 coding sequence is TGTGCCAGCAGTGTGTTGACAGTTAACTATGGCTACACCTTC.